What follows are 28 T cell receptor beta chains derived from one specimen sequenced in a study of OX40 agonist ivuxolimab in advanced cancers. Libraries were prepared by immunoSEQ multiplex PCR; TCRdb keeps only in-frame clonotypes and omits some of them. The table shows 85,000 to 100,000 clones, with roughly 95% occurring only once. The starting material was CD4+ or CD8+ T cells sorted from blood, obtained in a trial of the OX40 agonist ivuxolimab. These receptors were taken from an adult with an advanced solid tumor such as melanoma, head and neck, liver or kidney cancer.

The V call is TRBV6-1, the J call TRBJ1-1; D is unclear. Between the trimmed V and J ends, which lost 2 bases and 1 base, there was a span of 5 bases. The CDR3 is 13 residues long. From germline, CDR1 is MNHNS and CDR2 SASEGT. CDR3 bases: TGTGCCAGCAGTGAACTGGGGAACACTGAAGCTTTCTTT. Its translation is CASSELGNTEAFF.

The genes are TRBV4-3 and TRBJ2-7, with D possibly TRBD1 on 5 matching bases. Deletions cut 0 bases from V and 3 bases from J, with 15 bases between. From germline, CDR1 is LGHNA and CDR2 YSLEER. This CDR3 contains 16 residues. CDR3 region: CASSQDTTGRHYEQYF. Written as DNA, the CDR3 is TGCGCCAGCAGCCAAGATACCACAGGCAGACACTACGAGCAGTACTTC.

The chain uses TRBV7-3 and TRBJ2-3; D call uncertain. The CDR3 length is 15 residues. Trimming removed 4 bases at V and 1 base at J, with 12 bases between. CDR1 is SGHTA, CDR2 FQGTGA, per germline. CDR3 DNA sequence: TGTGCCAGCAGCTCGCAGCCCGACCGCACAGATACGCAGTATTTT. Translation gives CASSSQPDRTDTQYF.

This chain joins TRBV7-2 and TRBJ2-1; D perhaps matches TRBD1 (6 bases). The V gene lost 3 bases and the J gene lost 7 bases, with 25 bases spanning the gap. Germline CDR1 SGHTA, CDR2 FQGNSA. This CDR3 has 18 residues. The CDR3, as DNA: TGTGCCAGCAGCTTCCGGGACAAGGCCAAGGATTGGGAGAATGAGCAGTTCTTC. Translating it yields CASSFRDKAKDWENEQFF.

J is TRBJ2-3 and V is TRBV4-3; D uncertain. Per the germline V gene, CDR1 is LGHNA and CDR2 is YSLEER. The CDR3 contains 17 residues. V lost 0 bases, J lost 0 bases, and 13 bases lay in between. The CDR3 DNA reads TGCGCCAGCAGCCAAGATATCGGGTTAGCAAGCACAGATACGCAGTATTTT. Residues: CASSQDIGLASTDTQYF.

This clone occurred once. This chain connects TRBV4-3 to TRBJ1-5, with D unclear. Per germline, CDR1 LGHNA and CDR2 YSLEER. This CDR3 spans 13 amino acids. V was pared by 0 bases and J by 7 bases, with 7 bases between. For the CDR3, the DNA is TGCGCCAGCAGCCAAGAGCGGTCGCAGCCCCAGCATTTT. This codes for CASSQERSQPQHF.

The rearrangement joins TRBV4-3 to TRBJ2-5, with D maybe TRBD2 (5 bases). The CDR3 is made up of 13 amino acids. Germline CDR1 is LGHNA and CDR2 is YSLEER. Between the trimmed V and J ends, which lost 4 bases and 5 bases, there was a span of 11 bases. In nucleotides, the CDR3 is TGCGCCAGCAGCCCCGAACTAGTGGAGACCCAGTACTTC. Translating gives CASSPELVETQYF.

The V call is TRBV10-1, the J call TRBJ2-1; D is perhaps TRBD1 (8 bases). The CDR3 has 16 residues. V was cut by 0 bases and J by 5 bases, with 14 bases left in between. Germline values: CDR1 WNHNN, CDR2 SYGVQD (reference sequence). CDR3 coding DNA: TGCGCCAGCAGTGAGTCGAACAGGGGGGGGGACAATGAGCAGTTCTTC. Protein: CASSESNRGGDNEQFF.

The chain recombines TRBV9 with TRBJ2-7; 8 bases map to TRBD2. This CDR3 is built from 16 residues. Germline V lookup: CDR1 SGDLS, CDR2 YYNGEE. The ends lost 0 bases at V and 1 base at J; junction bases unmatched: 6. The CDR3 nucleotides read TGTGCCAGCAGCGTAGCTGGGGTAGCGGGGTCCTACGAGCAGTACTTC. It yields the protein CASSVAGVAGSYEQYF.

V and J are TRBV5-8 and TRBJ1-6, with 9 bases that match TRBD1. The trim removed 3 bases at V and 2 bases at J, leaving 6 bases unmatched. The CDR3 covers 17 residues. CDR1 and CDR2 from the germline V gene are SGHTS and YDEGEE. DNA for the CDR3: TGTGCCAGCAGCTCGATCGGACAGGGGACCTATAATTCACCCCTCCACTTT. Translation gives CASSSIGQGTYNSPLHF.

This sequence joins TRBV19 and TRBJ1-1, with a weak D call TRBD1 (5 bases). Deletions cut 4 bases from V and 1 base from J, with 7 bases between. The CDR3 contains 13 residues. CDR1 LNHDA and CDR2 SQIVND come from the germline V gene (reference sequence). The CDR3 is CASSKTGNTEAFF. The CDR3 coding sequence is TGTGCCAGTAGTAAAACAGGGAACACTGAAGCTTTCTTT.

This sequence joins TRBV9 and TRBJ2-1; D remains unclear. This CDR3 spans 14 amino acids. Germline CDR1 SGDLS, CDR2 YYNGEE. The V and J ends lost 2 bases and 6 bases respectively, with 12 bases between them. CDR3 nucleotides: TGTGCCAGCAGCGTGTCTCCTGGCTCCAATGAGCAGTTCTTC. This translates into CASSVSPGSNEQFF.

The rearrangement uses TRBV7-2 and TRBJ1-1; TRBD1 might be the D (6 bases). V was shortened by 2 bases and J by 2 bases, with 12 bases between the two germline ends. CDR1 is SGHTA and CDR2 is FQGNSA in the germline V gene. The CDR3 has 15 amino acids. This chain's CDR3 is CASSLPGQRNTEAFF. The CDR3, as DNA: TGTGCCAGCAGCTTACCCGGACAGCGAAACACTGAAGCTTTCTTT. Full variable domain (outside the CDR3, taken from reference TRBV7-2 and TRBJ1-1): GAGVSQSPSNKVTEKGKDVELRCDPISGHTALYWYRQSLGQGLEFLIYFQGNSAPDKSGLPSDRFSAERTGGSVSTLTIQRTQQEDSAVYLCASSLPGQRNTEAFFGQGTRLTVV.

This clone was seen more than once but under ten times. The J gene is TRBJ2-7, the V gene TRBV18, with 14 bases identical to TRBD2. Germline V gene lookup returns CDR1 KGHSH and CDR2 LQKENI. V trimming: 6 bases; J trimming: 4 bases; junction bases outside the gene matches: 11. This CDR3 has 17 amino acids. CDR3 coding DNA: TGTGCCAGCTCCCCAACTGGACTAGCGGGAGGAGGATACGAGCAGTACTTC. Amino acid sequence: CASSPTGLAGGGYEQYF.

V and J are TRBV7-9 and TRBJ1-6, with D perhaps matching TRBD1 (6 bases). Trimming left V 7 bases short and J 6 bases short, with 16 bases between. Germline V gene lookup returns CDR1 SEHNR and CDR2 FQNEAQ (reference sequence). The CDR3 contains 15 residues. DNA for the CDR3: TGTGCCAGCATGGCGCAAGGGGGGGGTAATTCACCCCTCCACTTT. Translation gives CASMAQGGGNSPLHF.

The CDR3 is CASRASGGSGANVLTF. The CDR3 nucleotides are TGCGCCAGCAGGGCCTCGGGGGGCTCTGGGGCCAACGTCCTGACTTTC. This rearrangement joins TRBV10-2 to TRBJ2-6; 7 nucleotides line up with TRBD2. The germline V gene encodes CDR1 WSHSY and CDR2 SAAADI. The CDR3 contains 16 residues. Trimming cost V 6 bases and J 0 bases; bases outside gene matches: 5.

Notes on this clone: The junction differs from germline at one of its ends, possibly a read error. The rearrangement links TRBV20-1 to TRBJ2-1, with a possible D match to TRBD2 (5 bases). Germline values: CDR1 DFQATT, CDR2 SNEGSKA (reference sequence). The CDR3 totals 11 residues. CDR3 sequence: CSARDYDEQFF. CDR3 coding DNA: TGCAGTGCCCGTGACTACGATGAGCAGTTCTTC.

The rearrangement uses TRBV10-1 and TRBJ1-1, with 7 bases lining up with TRBD1. V was clipped by 7 bases and J by 1 base; unmatched bases: 3. Germline CDR1 and CDR2: WNHNN and SYGVQD (reference sequence). The CDR3 contains 13 residues. This chain's CDR3 is CASKGQKNTEAFF. CDR3 sequence (DNA): TGCGCCAGCAAGGGACAGAAGAACACTGAAGCTTTCTTT.

The chain links TRBV29-1 to TRBJ2-1; TRBD2 agrees at 12 bases. The CDR3 runs to 18 residues. Germline trimming cut 7 bases from V and 0 bases from J; bases unmatched to any gene: 13. Per the germline V gene, CDR1 is SQVTM and CDR2 is ANQGSEA. The CDR3 loop is CSGMTSGGVPSSYNEQFF. The CDR3 DNA is TGCAGCGGAATGACTAGCGGGGGTGTCCCCAGCTCCTACAATGAGCAGTTCTTC.

The chain couples TRBV7-2 to TRBJ2-4; 7 nucleotides match TRBD1. CDR3 length: 12 amino acids. Trimming took 3 bases from V and 15 from J; bases not matched to a gene: 8. Per the germline V gene, CDR1 is SGHTA and CDR2 is FQGNSA. The CDR3: CASSFPLTGMYF. CDR3 nucleotides: TGTGCCAGCAGCTTCCCCTTGACAGGGATGTACTTC.

In its sample, this clone was seen once. In DNA form, the CDR3 reads TGTGCCAGCAGCTTACAGGGCCAAGAGACCCAGTACTTC. It yields the protein CASSLQGQETQYF. The chain joins TRBV5-4 to TRBJ2-5, with a possible D match to TRBD1 (6 bases). CDR3 length: 13 residues. Germline assignment: CDR1 SGHNT and CDR2 YYREEE (reference sequence). Deletions cut 2 bases from V and 1 base from J, with 6 bases between.

The chain employs TRBV19 and TRBJ1-6; 8 bases are shared with TRBD1. Germline loops: CDR1 LNHDA, CDR2 SQIVND (reference sequence). Unmatched junction bases numbered 6, after V lost 10 bases and J lost 7 bases. The CDR3 has 13 residues. In DNA, the CDR3 is TGTGCCACCGACGGGACAGGCAATTCACCCCTCCACTTT. Protein product: CATDGTGNSPLHF.

The rearrangement joins TRBV7-2 to TRBJ1-5; 8 bases fit TRBD1. CDR3 length: 16 amino acids. J was trimmed by 4 bases and V by 3 bases; bases with no gene match: 8. Germline values: CDR1 SGHTA, CDR2 FQGNSA. DNA of the CDR3: TGTGCCAGCAGCTTTTCTCGGGACAGGAGAAATCAGCCCCAGCATTTT. This codes for CASSFSRDRRNQPQHF. Complete variable domain (other parts from reference TRBV7-2 and TRBJ1-5): GAGVSQSPSNKVTEKGKDVELRCDPISGHTALYWYRQSLGQGLEFLIYFQGNSAPDKSGLPSDRFSAERTGGSVSTLTIQRTQQEDSAVYLCASSFSRDRRNQPQHFGDGTRLSIL.

The chain is built from TRBV9 and TRBJ2-1, with 9 bases lining up with TRBD2. With 4 bases clipped from V and 6 bases from J, the junction kept 8 bases outside the gene matches. Germline V gives CDR1 SGDLS, CDR2 YYNGEE. The CDR3 is made up of 15 amino acids. This CDR3 reads CASSTTGLALNEQFF. CDR3 nucleotide sequence: TGTGCCAGCAGCACCACGGGACTAGCCCTCAATGAGCAGTTCTTC.

The chain links TRBV18 to TRBJ1-4; TRBD1 matches 7 bases. Germline lookup yields CDR1 KGHSH and CDR2 LQKENI. V lost 3 bases and J lost 10; bases outside the gene matches: 8. The CDR3 length is 14 residues. The CDR3 DNA reads TGTGCCAGCTCACCCAGGGACAGCGGGGGAAAACTGTTTTTT. Translated: CASSPRDSGGKLFF.

This clone was counted once. The J gene is TRBJ2-5, the V gene TRBV9; D ambiguous. Deletions cut 2 bases from V and 5 bases from J, with 10 bases between. Germline-derived CDR1 and CDR2 are SGDLS and YYNGEE. The length of the CDR3 is 13 residues. The CDR3 DNA is TGTGCCAGCAGCGTCTCACAGTCGGAGACCCAGTACTTC. Its translation: CASSVSQSETQYF.

V usage is TRBV2 and J usage is TRBJ2-7, with 8 positions matching TRBD2. V lost 6 bases to trimming and J lost 10 bases; unmatched junction nucleotides: 5. This CDR3 comprises 11 residues. Germline assignment: CDR1 SNHLY and CDR2 FYNNEI. This CDR3 is CASRAGTSQYF. The CDR3 DNA follows: TGTGCCAGCAGAGCCGGGACTAGTCAGTACTTC.

This chain connects TRBV4-3 to TRBJ2-3, with 11 bases that match TRBD2. Trimming removed 4 bases from V and 2 bases from J; junction bases left unmatched: 5. Germline V gene data show CDR1 as LGHNA and CDR2 as YSLEER. CDR3 length: 16 amino acids. Here the CDR3 DNA reads TGCGCCAGCAGCCCTGGACTAGCGGGCAACACAGATACGCAGTATTTT. Its translation: CASSPGLAGNTDTQYF.